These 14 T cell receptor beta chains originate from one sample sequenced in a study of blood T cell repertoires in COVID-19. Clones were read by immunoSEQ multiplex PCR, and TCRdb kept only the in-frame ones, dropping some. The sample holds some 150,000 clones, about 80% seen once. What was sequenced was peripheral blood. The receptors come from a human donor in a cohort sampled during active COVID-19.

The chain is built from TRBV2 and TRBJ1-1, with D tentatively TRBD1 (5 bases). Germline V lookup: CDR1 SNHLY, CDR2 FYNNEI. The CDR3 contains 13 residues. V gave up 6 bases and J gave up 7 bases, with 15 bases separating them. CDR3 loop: CASRDNWDIEAFF. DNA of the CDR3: TGTGCCAGCAGGGACAATTGGGATATTGAAGCTTTCTTT. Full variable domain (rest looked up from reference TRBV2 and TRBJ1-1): EPEVTQTPSHQVTQMGQEVILRCVPISNHLYFYWYRQILGQKVEFLVSFYNNEISEKSEIFDDQFSVERPDGSNFTLKIRSTKLEDSAMYFCASRDNWDIEAFFGQGTRLTVV.

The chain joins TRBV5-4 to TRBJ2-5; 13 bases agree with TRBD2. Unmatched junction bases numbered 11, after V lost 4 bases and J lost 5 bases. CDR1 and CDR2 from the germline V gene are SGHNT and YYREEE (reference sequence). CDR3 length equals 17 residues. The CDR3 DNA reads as TGTGCCAGCAGCACTTCTATCACTAGCGGGGGGGCGGAGACCCAGTACTTC. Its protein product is CASSTSITSGGAETQYF.

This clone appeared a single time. Here the CDR3 reads CASSAVGITDTQYF. The CDR3 DNA sequence: TGCGCCAGCAGCGCGGTGGGTATCACAGATACGCAGTATTTT. The chain uses TRBV5-1 and TRBJ2-3; D remains ambiguous. The CDR3 loop spans 14 amino acids. From germline, CDR1 is SGHRS and CDR2 YFSETQ. The V and J ends lost 4 bases and 2 bases respectively, with 11 bases between them. The whole variable domain, filled in from reference TRBV5-1 and TRBJ2-3, reads KAGVTQTPRYLIKTRGQQVTLSCSPISGHRSVSWYQQTPGQGLQFLFEYFSETQRNKGNFPGRFSGRQFSNSRSEMNVSTLELGDSALYLCASSAVGITDTQYFGPGTRLTVL.

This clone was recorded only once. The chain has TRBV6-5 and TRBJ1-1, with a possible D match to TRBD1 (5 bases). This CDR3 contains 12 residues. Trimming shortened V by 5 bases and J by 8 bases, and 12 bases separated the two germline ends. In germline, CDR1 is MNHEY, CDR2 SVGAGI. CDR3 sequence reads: CASSPGHFEAFF. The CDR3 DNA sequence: TGTGCCAGCAGTCCTGGACATTTCGAAGCTTTCTTT.

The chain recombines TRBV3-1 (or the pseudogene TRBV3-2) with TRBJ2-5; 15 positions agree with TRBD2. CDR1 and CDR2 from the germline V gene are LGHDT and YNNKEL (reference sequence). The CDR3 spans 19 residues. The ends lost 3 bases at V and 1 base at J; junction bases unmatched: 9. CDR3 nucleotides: TGTGCCAGCAGCCACCGAGGGACTAGCGGGGGGCCTCCCCAAGAGACCCAGTACTTC. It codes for CASSHRGTSGGPPQETQYF.

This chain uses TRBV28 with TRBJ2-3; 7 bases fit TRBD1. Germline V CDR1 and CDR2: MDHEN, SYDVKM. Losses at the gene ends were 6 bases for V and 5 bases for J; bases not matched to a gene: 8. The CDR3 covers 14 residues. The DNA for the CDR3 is TGTGCCAGCAGCCGAGACAGGGTGGAAGATACGCAGTATTTT. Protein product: CASSRDRVEDTQYF.

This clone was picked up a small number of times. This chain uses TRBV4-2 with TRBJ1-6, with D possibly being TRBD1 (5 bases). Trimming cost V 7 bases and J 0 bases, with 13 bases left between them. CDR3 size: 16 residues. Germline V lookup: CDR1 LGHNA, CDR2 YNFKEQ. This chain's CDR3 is CASTRRESSYNSPLHF. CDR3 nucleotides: TGTGCCAGCACCCGCAGGGAAAGCTCCTATAATTCACCCCTCCACTTT.

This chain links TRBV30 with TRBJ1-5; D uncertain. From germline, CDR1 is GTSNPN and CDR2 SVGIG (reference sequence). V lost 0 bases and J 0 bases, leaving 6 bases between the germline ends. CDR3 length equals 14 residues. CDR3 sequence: CAWSVQASNQPQHF. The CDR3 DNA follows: TGTGCCTGGAGTGTGCAGGCTAGCAATCAGCCCCAGCATTTT.

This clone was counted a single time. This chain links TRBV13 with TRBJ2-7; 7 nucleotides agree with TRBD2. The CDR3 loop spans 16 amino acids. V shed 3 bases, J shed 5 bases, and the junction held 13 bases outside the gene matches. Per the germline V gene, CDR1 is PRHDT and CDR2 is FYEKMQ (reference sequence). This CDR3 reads CASSFGAVHGGDEQYF. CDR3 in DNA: TGTGCCAGCAGCTTCGGGGCGGTGCATGGGGGGGACGAGCAGTACTTC.

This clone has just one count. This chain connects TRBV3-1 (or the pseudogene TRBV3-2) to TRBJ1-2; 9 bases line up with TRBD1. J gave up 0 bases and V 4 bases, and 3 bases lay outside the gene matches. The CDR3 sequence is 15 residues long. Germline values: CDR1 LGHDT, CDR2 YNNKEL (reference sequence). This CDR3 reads CASSRGTGTNYGYTF. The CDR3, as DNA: TGTGCCAGCAGCCGGGGGACAGGGACTAACTATGGCTACACCTTC.

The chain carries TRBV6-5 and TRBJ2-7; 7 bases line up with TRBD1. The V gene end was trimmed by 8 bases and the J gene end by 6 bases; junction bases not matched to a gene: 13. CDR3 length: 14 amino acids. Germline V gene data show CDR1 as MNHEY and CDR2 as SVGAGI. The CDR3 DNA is TGTGCCAGCGGCTCGACCTTGACAGGGCTCGAGCAGTACTTC. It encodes CASGSTLTGLEQYF.

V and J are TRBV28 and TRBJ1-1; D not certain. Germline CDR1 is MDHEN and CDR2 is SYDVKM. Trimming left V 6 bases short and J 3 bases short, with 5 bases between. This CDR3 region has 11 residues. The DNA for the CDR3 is TGTGCCAGCAGAGAGGACACTGAAGCTTTCTTT. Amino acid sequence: CASREDTEAFF.

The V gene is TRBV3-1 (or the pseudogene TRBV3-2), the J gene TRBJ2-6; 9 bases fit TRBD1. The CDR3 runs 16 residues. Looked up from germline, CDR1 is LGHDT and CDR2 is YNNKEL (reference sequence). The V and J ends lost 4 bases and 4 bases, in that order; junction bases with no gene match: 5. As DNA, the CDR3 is TGTGCCAGCAGCCCCGACAGGGGGTTCGGGGCCAACGTCCTGACTTTC. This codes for CASSPDRGFGANVLTF.

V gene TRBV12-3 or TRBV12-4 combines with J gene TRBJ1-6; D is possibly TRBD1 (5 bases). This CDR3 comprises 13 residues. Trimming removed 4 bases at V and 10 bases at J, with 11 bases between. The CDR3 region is CASSSTRGSPLHF. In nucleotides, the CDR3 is TGTGCCAGCAGTTCTACTCGGGGGTCACCCCTCCACTTT.